The source of this T cell receptor beta chain is a study of PD-1 blockade in classical Hodgkin lymphoma. Study details: Patients received nivolumab 3 mg/kg intravenously every 2 weeks.

Time point described: cycle 4 day 1 (C4D1), after six to seven weeks of nivolumab. Every patient relapsed after autologous stem cell transplantation, and brentuximab vedotin exposure varied. Responses achieved at best were complete response, partial response or progressive disease. This clone was seen a handful of times. The antigen remains unidentified. Sequencing used immunoSEQ multiplex PCR; TCRdb keeps in-frame clones, though not all of them. This sample yields about 33,000 clones, of which approximately 67% are seen a single time; more than 3% belongs to the top ten. The study's findings and limits: CD4+ TCR diversity, unlike CD8+, rose significantly by C4D1. Possible causes of repertoire differences, disease activity or prior therapy, remain undefined.

CDR1 and CDR2 (germline): SGHDT, YYEEEE. The CDR3 runs to 12 residues. Trimming stripped 4 bases from V and 9 bases from J, with 8 bases between. The specimen was peripheral blood mononuclear cells (PBMCs), collected before the fourth cycle of nivolumab. The rearrangement links TRBV5-6 to TRBJ1-6; the D is unclear. This receptor was obtained from a human donor with classical Hodgkin lymphoma. The chain's CDR3 is CASSIKRSPLHF. In nucleotides, the CDR3 is TGTGCCAGCAGCATTAAGCGTTCACCCCTCCACTTT.